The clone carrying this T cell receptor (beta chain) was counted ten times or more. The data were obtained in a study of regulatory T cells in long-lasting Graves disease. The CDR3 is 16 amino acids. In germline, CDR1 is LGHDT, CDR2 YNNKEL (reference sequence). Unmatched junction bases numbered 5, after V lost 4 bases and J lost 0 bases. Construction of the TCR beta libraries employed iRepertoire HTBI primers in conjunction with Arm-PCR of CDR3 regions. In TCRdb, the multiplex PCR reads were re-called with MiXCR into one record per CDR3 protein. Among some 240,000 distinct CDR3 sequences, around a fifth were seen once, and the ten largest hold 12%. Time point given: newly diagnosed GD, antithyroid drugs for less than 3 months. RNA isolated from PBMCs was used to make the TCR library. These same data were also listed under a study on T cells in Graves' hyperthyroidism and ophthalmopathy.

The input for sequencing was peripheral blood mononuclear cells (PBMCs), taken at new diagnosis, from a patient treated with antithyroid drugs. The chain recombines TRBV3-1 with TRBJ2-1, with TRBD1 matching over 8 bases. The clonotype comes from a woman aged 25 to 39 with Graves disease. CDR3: CASSPRQGSSYNEQFF. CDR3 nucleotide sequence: TGTGCCAGCAGCCCCAGACAGGGGAGCTCCTACAATGAGCAGTTCTTC.